This T cell receptor (beta chain) was sequenced for a study of blood T cell repertoires in COVID-19. At the level of the study: PBMCs, B-cell-depleted T cells, or T cells provided the cDNA or gDNA that made up the material.

TCRdb's copy holds only in-frame clones and misses some; the assay was immunoSEQ multiplex PCR. The data contain tens of thousands of clones, 65% to 85% of them singletons. Per the germline V gene, CDR1 is SGHRS and CDR2 is YFSETQ. The CDR3 runs to 13 residues. Trimming stripped 6 bases from V and 7 bases from J, with 14 bases between. The sequence was obtained from a human donor in a cohort sampled during active COVID-19. The chain recombines TRBV5-1 with TRBJ1-5, with D maybe TRBD1 (5 bases). Sequenced input: peripheral blood. CDR3 region: CASTRGEGQPQHF. As DNA, the CDR3 is TGCGCCAGCACCCGGGGGGAAGGGCAGCCCCAGCATTTT. The variable domain in full, with the rest retrieved from reference TRBV5-1 and TRBJ1-5, is KAGVTQTPRYLIKTRGQQVTLSCSPISGHRSVSWYQQTPGQGLQFLFEYFSETQRNKGNFPGRFSGRQFSNSRSEMNVSTLELGDSALYLCASTRGEGQPQHFGDGTRLSIL.